This T cell receptor (beta chain) originates from a study of T cell responses to AZD1222 COVID-19 vaccine. Study at large: Both about-4-week and about-12-week second-dose recipients were combined.

The CDR3 is made up of 15 amino acids. J lost 4 bases, V lost 5 bases, and 7 bases had no gene match. CDR1 is MNHEY, CDR2 SMNVEV, per germline (reference sequence). The table came from immunoSEQ multiplex PCR; TCRdb's copy has only in-frame clones and leaves some out. The repertoire holds almost 65,000 clones, roughly 84% seen once, with around 7.5% in the top ten. The chain couples TRBV27 to TRBJ1-5; 8 nucleotides align to TRBD1. Sequencing used peripheral blood, obtained on day 0 of AZD1222 vaccination. The receptor was isolated from an adult in good health. The CDR3 DNA reads as TGTGCCAGCAGTATCCGGACAGGGTGGAATCAGCCCCAGCATTTT. Translated, it gives CASSIRTGWNQPQHF.